This T cell receptor (beta chain) appears in the sequencing data of a study of shared clonotypes between healthy human individuals (dated by TCRdb to the early 2020s). Concerning the study at large: The cohort included three men and a couple of women between 18 and 49 years of age. For each donor, CD4 naive and CD4 memory were each given three plates, CD8 naive was given two plates, and CD8 memory was given one plate. To estimate repertoire size and how much clonotype sharing occurs between individuals, the study deeply sequenced the blood TCR repertoires of about five healthy adults. To increase sequencing depth and limit assay-specific biases, TCR repertoire library preparation and sequencing were carried out by different laboratories using diverse techniques. Per donor, leukapheresis produced somewhere between about 0.9 and 9 billion PBMCs. Broader findings and caveats from the paper: Because the study included a small number of donors, the genetic and exposure-history diversity represented was limited. Even with the large sequencing depth, rarefaction of the sorted-subset datasets indicated that sequencing was incomplete. When a handful of donors were compared, the shared fraction of clonotypes was 5% to 6.5% for naive CD4, around 3.6% for naive CD8, 2.3% for memory CD4, and around 0.4% for memory CD8. Naive subsets generally had larger estimated clonotype richness than memory subsets. Pairwise subsampling indicated that sequencing depth was expected to affect the degree of clonotype sharing among donors. Sampling was limited to blood, and TCR repertoires in tissue likely differ from TCR repertoires in blood. Higher generation probabilities were observed for clonotypes shared by all four sorted-subset donors than for non-shared clonotypes.

The donors were healthy, HIV-negative adults with no recently reported acute infections or vaccinations. Every donor was a Caucasian adult residing in Nashville, Tennessee, USA. CD4+ T cells were enriched through magnetic negative selection, after which naive cells were positively selected on CD45RA and the remaining negative fraction served as the memory subset. Blood was obtained by leukapheresis, after which PBMCs were separated by Ficoll-Histopaque density gradient centrifugation and cryopreserved in liquid nitrogen vapor phase. Analytical flow cytometry was used to check the purity and quantity of each magnetically sorted T cell population. From each sorted fraction, genomic DNA was isolated and quantified by UV absorbance on a Nanodrop 2000c. Using the deep immunoSEQ assay, multiplex PCR amplified TCR CDR3 regions from genomic DNA. Genomic DNA extracted from each cell subset was distributed evenly over all wells of several immunoSEQ 96-well plates, and each plate served as one replicate. For sorted subsets, 150 to 250 ng genomic DNA, equal to tens of thousands of T cell genomes, was loaded into each replicate PCR. Purified libraries were measured with a Qubit 3.0 fluorometer, size-checked on a Bioanalyzer 2100, and measured again with the KAPA Library Quantification kit. Every immunoSEQ 96-well plate was sequenced on a dedicated single-read 150-cycle Illumina NextSeq 550 flow cell. As for the original processing: Because the immunoSEQ output included only junctional sequences and no quality scores, the filtering could not be the same as the filtering used for full-length reads. Sequences were annotated with PyIR, a Python wrapper for IgBLAST v1.9, and V/J genes and CDR3 were assigned using IMGT germline references. Reads with weak V/J assignments (E-value above 1e-6), missing CDR3, stop codons, out-of-frame junctions, or ambiguous translated residues were removed. V3J clonotypes were defined as sequences sharing an identical inferred V gene, J gene, and CDR3 amino acid sequence. Percentage overlap between repertoires was computed as shared unique clonotypes divided by the size of the smaller repertoire. Repertoire richness was assessed with RTK rarefaction, the Chao1 estimator, and Recon v2.1 estimates of unobserved clonotypes. For all TCRbeta clonotypes obtained by the gDNA method from a few donors, generation probabilities were computed with OLGA. Imported from immuneACCESS, the table was reduced by TCRdb to in-frame sequences with V and J called. These copies leave out some clones; in studies compared against another copy, an unresolved V gene accounts for under half, and the cause of the remainder is not known. D and trimming come from the DNA, and the V and J calls and clone size come from that table. The sample profile shows over a million clones; more than 60% of them were found once. The ten largest account for around 1.5% of the sample.

V is trimmed back by 6 bases and J by 7 bases, and the junction contains 9 bases that no gene match accounts for. The CDR3, cysteine through phenylalanine, is 15 amino acids long. Only the CDR3 DNA stays, 45 bases, in frame from base 1. The germline V gene (reference sequence) gives CDR1 as LNHDA and CDR2 as SQIVND. In regard to this clone: Its antigen is not yet known. Base quality data are lacking; no much larger clone is found one base away.

The chain is encoded by TRBV19 joined to TRBJ1-6; a stretch of 7 junction bases matches TRBD1. The sequencing input was memory CD4+ T cells sorted from blood. Explained via the paper, the cell subset or site label denotes: CD45RA-negative fraction. The TCR sequence derives from a man in his late teens or twenties in good health. CDR3 sequence: CASRLEGQTNSPLHF. The DNA is TGTGCCAGTAGATTGGAGGGACAGACAAATTCACCCCTCCACTTT.